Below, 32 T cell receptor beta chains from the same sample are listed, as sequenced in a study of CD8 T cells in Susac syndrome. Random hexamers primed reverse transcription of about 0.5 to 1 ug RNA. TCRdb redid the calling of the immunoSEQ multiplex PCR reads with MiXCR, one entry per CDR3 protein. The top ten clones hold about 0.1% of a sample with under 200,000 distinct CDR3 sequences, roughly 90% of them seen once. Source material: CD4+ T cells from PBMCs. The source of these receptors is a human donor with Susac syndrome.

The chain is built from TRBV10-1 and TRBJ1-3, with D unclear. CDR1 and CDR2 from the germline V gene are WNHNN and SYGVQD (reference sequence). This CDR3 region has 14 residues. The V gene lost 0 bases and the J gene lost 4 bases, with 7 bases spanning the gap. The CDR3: CASSESGPGNTIYF. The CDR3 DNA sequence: TGCGCCAGCAGTGAGTCCGGGCCAGGAAACACCATATATTTT.

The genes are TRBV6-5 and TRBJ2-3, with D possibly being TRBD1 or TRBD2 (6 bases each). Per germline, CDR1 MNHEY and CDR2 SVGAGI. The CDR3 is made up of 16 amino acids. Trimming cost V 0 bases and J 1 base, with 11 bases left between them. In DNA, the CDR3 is TGTGCCAGCAGTTACTCTAACAGGGAGGGCACAGATACGCAGTATTTT. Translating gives CASSYSNREGTDTQYF.

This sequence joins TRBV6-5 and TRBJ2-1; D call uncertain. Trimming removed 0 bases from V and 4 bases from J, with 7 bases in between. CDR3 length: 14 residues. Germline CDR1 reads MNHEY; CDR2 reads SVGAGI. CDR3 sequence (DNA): TGTGCCAGCAGTTACTCTTCCCCTTACAATGAGCAGTTCTTC. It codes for CASSYSSPYNEQFF.

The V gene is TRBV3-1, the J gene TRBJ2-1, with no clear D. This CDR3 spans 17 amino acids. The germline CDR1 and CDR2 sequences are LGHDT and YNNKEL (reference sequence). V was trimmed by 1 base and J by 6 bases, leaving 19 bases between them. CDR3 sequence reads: CASSQAGAPLWSNEQFF. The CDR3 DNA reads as TGTGCCAGCAGCCAAGCGGGCGCCCCTCTATGGTCCAATGAGCAGTTCTTC.

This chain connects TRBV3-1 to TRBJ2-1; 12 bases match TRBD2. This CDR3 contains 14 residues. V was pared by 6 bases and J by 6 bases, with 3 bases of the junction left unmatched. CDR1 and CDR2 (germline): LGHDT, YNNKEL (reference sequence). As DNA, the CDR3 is TGTGCCAGCAGGACTAGCGGGAGAGGCAATGAGCAGTTCTTC. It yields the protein CASRTSGRGNEQFF.

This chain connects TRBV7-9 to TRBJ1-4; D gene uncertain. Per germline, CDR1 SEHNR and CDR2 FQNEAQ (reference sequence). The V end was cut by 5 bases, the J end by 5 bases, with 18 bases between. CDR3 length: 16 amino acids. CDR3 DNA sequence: TGTGCCAGCAGCCCGATCCTAGGGAAGACGAATGAAAAACTGTTTTTT. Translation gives CASSPILGKTNEKLFF.

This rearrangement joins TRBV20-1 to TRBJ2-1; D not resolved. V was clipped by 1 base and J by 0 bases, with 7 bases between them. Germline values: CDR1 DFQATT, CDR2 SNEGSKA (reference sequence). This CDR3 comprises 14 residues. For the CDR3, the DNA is TGCAGTGCTAGAGTACTAAGCTCCTACAATGAGCAGTTCTTC. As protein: CSARVLSSYNEQFF.

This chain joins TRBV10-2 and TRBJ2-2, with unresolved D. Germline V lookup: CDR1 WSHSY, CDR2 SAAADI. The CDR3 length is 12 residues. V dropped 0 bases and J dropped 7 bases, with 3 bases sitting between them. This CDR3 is CASSESGGELFF. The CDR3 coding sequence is TGCGCCAGCAGTGAGTCGGGCGGGGAGCTGTTTTTT.

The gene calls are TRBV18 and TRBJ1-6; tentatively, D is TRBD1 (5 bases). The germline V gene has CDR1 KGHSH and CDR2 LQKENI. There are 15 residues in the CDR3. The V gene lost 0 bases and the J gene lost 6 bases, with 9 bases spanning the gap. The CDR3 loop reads CASSPPIGVNSPLHF. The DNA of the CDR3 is TGTGCCAGCTCACCACCGATAGGGGTTAATTCACCCCTCCACTTT.

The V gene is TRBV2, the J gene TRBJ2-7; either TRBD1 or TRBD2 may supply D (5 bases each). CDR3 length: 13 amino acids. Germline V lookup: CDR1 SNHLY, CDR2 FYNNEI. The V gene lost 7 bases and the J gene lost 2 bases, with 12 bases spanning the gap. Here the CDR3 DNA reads TGTGCCAGCATCGGGACGGTAACCTACGAGCAGTACTTC. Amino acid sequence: CASIGTVTYEQYF.

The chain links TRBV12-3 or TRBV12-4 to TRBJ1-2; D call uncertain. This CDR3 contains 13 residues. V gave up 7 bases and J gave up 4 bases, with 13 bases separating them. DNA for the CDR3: TGTGCCAGCATTCGTACTGGGATCTATGGCTACACCTTC. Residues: CASIRTGIYGYTF.

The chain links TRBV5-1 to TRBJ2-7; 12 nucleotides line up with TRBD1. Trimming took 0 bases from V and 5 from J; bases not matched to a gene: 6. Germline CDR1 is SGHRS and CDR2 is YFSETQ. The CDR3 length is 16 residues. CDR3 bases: TGCGCCAGCAGCTTGGGAACCGGGACAGGGGGCGACGAGCAGTACTTC. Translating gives CASSLGTGTGGDEQYF.

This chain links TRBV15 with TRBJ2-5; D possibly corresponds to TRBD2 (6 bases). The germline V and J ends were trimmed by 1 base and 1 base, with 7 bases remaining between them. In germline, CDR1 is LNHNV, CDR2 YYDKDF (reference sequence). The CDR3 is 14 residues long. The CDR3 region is CATSRGTTQETQYF. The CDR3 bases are TGTGCCACCAGCAGAGGGACTACCCAAGAGACCCAGTACTTC.

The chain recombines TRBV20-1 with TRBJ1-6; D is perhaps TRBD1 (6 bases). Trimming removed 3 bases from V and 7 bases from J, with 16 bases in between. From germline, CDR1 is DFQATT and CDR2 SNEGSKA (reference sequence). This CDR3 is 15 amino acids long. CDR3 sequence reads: CSARGNREWNSPLHF. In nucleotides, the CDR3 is TGCAGTGCTAGGGGTAACAGGGAATGGAATTCACCCCTCCACTTT.

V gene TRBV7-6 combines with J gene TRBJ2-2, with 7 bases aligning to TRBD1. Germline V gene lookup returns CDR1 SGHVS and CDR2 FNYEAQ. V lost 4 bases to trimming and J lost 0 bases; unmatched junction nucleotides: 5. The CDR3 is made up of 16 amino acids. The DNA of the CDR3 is TGTGCCAGCAGCTCGAGACAGGGTCCGAACACCGGGGAGCTGTTTTTT. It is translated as CASSSRQGPNTGELFF. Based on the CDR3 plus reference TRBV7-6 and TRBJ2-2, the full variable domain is GAGVSQSPRYKVTKRGQDVALRCDPISGHVSLYWYRQALGQGPEFLTYFNYEAQQDKSGLPNDRFSAERPEGSISTLTIQRTEQRDSAMYRCASSSRQGPNTGELFFGEGSRLTVL.

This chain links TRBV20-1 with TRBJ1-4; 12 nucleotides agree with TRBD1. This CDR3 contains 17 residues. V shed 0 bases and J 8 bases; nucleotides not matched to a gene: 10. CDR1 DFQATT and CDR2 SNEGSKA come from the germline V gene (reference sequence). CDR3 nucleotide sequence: TGCAGTGCTAGAGAGACGGGACAGGGGGCGCGGGGGGAAAAACTGTTTTTT. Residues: CSARETGQGARGEKLFF.

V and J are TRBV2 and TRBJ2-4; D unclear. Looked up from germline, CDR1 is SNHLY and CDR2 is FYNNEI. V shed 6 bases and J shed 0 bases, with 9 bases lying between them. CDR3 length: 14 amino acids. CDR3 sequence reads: CASRGRLAKNIQYF. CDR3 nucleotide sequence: TGTGCCAGCAGAGGACGGTTAGCCAAAAACATTCAGTACTTC.

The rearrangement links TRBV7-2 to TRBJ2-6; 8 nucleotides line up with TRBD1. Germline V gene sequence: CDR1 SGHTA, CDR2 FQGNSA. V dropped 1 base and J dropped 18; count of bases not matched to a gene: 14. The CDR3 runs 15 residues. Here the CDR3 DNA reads TGTGCCAGCAGCTTAGAACAAGGGACAGGACGTTCGCGGACTTTC. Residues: CASSLEQGTGRSRTF.

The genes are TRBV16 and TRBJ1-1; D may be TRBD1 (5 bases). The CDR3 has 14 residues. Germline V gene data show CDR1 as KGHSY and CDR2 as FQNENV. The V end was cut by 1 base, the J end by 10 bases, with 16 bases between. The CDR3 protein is CASSQFEGPIGAFF. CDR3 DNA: TGTGCCAGCAGCCAATTTGAGGGGCCGATTGGAGCTTTCTTT. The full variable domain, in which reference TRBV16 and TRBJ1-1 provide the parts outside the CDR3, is GEEVAQTPKHLVRGEGQKAKLYCAPIKGHSYVFWYQQVLKNEFKFLISFQNENVFDETGMPKERFSAKCLPNSPCSLEIQATKLEDSAVYFCASSQFEGPIGAFFGQGTRLTVV.

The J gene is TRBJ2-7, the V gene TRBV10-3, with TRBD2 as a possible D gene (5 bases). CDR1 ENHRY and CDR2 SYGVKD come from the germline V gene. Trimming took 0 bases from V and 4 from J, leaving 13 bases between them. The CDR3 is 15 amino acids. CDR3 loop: CAISESTGFGYEQYF. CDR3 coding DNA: TGTGCCATCAGTGAGTCGACGGGGTTTGGGTACGAGCAGTACTTC.

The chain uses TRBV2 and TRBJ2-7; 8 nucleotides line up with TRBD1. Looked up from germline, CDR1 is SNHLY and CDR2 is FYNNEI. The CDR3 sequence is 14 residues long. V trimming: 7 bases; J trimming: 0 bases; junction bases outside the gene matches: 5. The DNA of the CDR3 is TGTGCCAGCACGGCAGGGGGCCACTCCTACGAGCAGTACTTC. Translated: CASTAGGHSYEQYF.

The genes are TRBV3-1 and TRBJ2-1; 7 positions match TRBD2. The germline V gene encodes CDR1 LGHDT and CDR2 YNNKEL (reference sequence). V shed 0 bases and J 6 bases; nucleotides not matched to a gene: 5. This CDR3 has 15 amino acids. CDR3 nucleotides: TGTGCCAGCAGCCAAGATAACGCGGGAGTCAATGAGCAGTTCTTC. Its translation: CASSQDNAGVNEQFF.

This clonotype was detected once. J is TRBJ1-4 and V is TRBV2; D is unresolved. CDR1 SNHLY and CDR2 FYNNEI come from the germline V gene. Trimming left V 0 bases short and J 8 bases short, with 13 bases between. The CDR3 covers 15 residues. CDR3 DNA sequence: TGTGCCAGCAGTGAAGCTACCGTAGCGGGCGAAAAACTGTTTTTT. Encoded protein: CASSEATVAGEKLFF.

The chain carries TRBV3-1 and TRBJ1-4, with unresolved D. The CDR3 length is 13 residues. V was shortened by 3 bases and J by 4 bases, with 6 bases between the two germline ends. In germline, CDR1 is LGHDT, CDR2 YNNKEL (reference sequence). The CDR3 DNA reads TGTGCCAGCAGCCATAACGGTAATGAAAAACTGTTTTTT. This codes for CASSHNGNEKLFF. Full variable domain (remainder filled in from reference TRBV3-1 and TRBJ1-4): DTAVSQTPKYLVTQMGNDKSIKCEQNLGHDTMYWYKQDSKKFLKIMFSYNNKELIINETVPNRFSPKSPDKAHLNLHINSLELGDSAVYFCASSHNGNEKLFFGSGTQLSVL.

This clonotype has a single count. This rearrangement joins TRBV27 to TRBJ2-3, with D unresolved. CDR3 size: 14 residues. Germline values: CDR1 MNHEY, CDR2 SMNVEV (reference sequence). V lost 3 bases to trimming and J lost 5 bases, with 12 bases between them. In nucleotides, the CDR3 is TGTGCCAGCAGTTTCCTCTCTGCAGAAGATACGCAGTATTTT. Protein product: CASSFLSAEDTQYF.

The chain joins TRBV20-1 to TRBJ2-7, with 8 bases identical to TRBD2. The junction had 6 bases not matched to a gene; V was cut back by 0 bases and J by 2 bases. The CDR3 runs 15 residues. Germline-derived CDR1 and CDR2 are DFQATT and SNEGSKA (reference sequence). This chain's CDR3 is CSARDLNGRAYEQYF. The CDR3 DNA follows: TGCAGTGCTAGAGATCTGAACGGGAGGGCCTACGAGCAGTACTTC.

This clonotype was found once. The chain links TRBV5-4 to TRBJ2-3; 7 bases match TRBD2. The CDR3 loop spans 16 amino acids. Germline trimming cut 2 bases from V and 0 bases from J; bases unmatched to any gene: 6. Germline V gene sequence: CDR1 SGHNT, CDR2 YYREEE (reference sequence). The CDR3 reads CASSLAGRTSTDTQYF. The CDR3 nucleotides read TGTGCCAGCAGCTTAGCGGGGCGAACTAGCACAGATACGCAGTATTTT. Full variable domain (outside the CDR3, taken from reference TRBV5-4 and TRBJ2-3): ETGVTQSPTHLIKTRGQQVTLRCSSQSGHNTVSWYQQALGQGPQFIFQYYREEENGRGNFPPRFSGLQFPNYSSELNVNALELDDSALYLCASSLAGRTSTDTQYFGPGTRLTVL.

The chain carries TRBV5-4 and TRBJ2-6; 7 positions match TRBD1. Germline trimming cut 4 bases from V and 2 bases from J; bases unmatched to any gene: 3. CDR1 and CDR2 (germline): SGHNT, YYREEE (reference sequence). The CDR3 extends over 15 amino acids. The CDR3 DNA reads TGTGCCAGCAGCCGAGGGGGCGCTGGGGCCAACGTCCTGACTTTC. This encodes CASSRGGAGANVLTF.

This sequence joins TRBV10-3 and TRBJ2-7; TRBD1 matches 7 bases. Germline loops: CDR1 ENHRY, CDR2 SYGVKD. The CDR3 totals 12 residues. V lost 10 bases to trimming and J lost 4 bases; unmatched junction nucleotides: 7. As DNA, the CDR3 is TGTGCCACCACTGACAGGGCGTACGAGCAGTACTTC. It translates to CATTDRAYEQYF.

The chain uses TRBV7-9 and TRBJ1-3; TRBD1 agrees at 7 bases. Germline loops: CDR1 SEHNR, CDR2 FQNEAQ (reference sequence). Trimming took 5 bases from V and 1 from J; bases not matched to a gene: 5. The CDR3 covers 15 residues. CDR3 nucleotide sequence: TGTGCCAGCAGCGACGGACAGGTTTCTGGAAACACCATATATTTT. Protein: CASSDGQVSGNTIYF.

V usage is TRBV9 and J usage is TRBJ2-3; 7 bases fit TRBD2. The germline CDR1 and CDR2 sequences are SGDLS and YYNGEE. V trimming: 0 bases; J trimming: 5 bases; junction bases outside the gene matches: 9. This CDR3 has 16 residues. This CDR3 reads CASSVVGGDLGDTQYF. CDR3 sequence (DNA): TGTGCCAGCAGCGTAGTGGGGGGGGATTTAGGAGATACGCAGTATTTT.

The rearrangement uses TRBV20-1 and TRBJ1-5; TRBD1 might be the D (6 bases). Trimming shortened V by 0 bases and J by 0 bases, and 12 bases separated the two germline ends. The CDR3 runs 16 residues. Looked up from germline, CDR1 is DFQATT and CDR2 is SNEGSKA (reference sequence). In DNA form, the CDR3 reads TGCAGTGCTAGAGATTCTCCAGGGGATAGCAATCAGCCCCAGCATTTT. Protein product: CSARDSPGDSNQPQHF.